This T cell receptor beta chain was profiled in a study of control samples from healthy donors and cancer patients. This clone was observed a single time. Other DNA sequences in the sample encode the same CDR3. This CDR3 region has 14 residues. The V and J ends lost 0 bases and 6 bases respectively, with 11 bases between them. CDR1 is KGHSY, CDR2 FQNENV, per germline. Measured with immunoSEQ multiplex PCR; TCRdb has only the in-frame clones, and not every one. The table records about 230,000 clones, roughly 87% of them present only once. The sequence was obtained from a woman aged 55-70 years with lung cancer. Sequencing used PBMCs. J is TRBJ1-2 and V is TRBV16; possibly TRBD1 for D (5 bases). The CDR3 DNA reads TGTGCCAGCAGCCAATCGAGCAGGGAGGATGGCTACACCTTC. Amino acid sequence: CASSQSSREDGYTF.